This T cell receptor (beta chain) was sequenced in a study of cytomegalovirus exposure and HLA in healthy donors. Whole-study findings and limits: Reported findings show TCR beta sequences accurately forecast HLA-A and HLA-B alleles in most subjects. Indistinguishability led to the exclusion of some V segments, TRBV6-2 and TRBV6-3 included. Upon later analysis, HLA-associated TCR beta chains proved more clonally expanded than other, equally common chains. The study labeled more than 150 TCR beta chains cytomegalovirus-associated.

This CDR3 has 18 residues. Germline values: CDR1 MRHNA, CDR2 SNTAGT. With 7 bases clipped from V and 0 bases from J, the junction kept 8 bases outside the gene matches. Both 60 Vbeta primers and 13 Jbeta primers went into the PCR. Using immunoSEQ multiplex PCR, the repertoire was profiled, and TCRdb retains in-frame clones only, with some absent. This table holds about 85,000 clones, more than 75% found once. To note about this clone: Its antigen is not known.

The chain employs TRBV6-4 and TRBJ2-1; 14 bases map to TRBD2. This TCR was recovered from a woman aged 45-60 years in good health and CMV-seropositive. Input material: PBMCs. For the CDR3, the DNA is TGTGCCAGCACCCGGGCGGGACTAGCGGGAGTCTCCTACAATGAGCAGTTCTTC. Translation: CASTRAGLAGVSYNEQFF.